This T cell receptor beta chain came from a study of OX40 agonist ivuxolimab in advanced cancers. Across the whole study: Patients were dosed with the agonistic anti-OX40 (CD134) antibody ivuxolimab.

Assay: immunoSEQ multiplex PCR; the TCRdb copy retains only in-frame clones and omits some. The sample has around 63,000 clones, roughly 78% seen once; the top ten hold roughly a tenth. The J segment lost 9 bases and the V segment lost 2 bases, leaving 4 bases of the junction unmatched. There are 14 residues in the CDR3. CDR1 is MNHEY, CDR2 SMNVEV, per germline (reference sequence). Study-level findings and limits: In the 0.1 to 3.0 mg/kg range, CD4+ and CD8+ blood T cells had expanded clonally by week 6.

The investigators sampled blood at baseline, at cycle 4 day 1, and at cycle 7 day 1. With respect to this clone: As yet, its antigen is unknown.

Sequenced material: CD4+ or CD8+ T cells sorted from blood, taken in a trial of the OX40 agonist ivuxolimab. The receptor was isolated from an adult with an advanced solid tumor such as melanoma, head and neck, liver or kidney cancer. This chain joins TRBV27 and TRBJ2-3; TRBD2 matches at 11 bases. CDR3 nucleotide sequence: TGTGCCAGCAGTTTAGCACTAGCGGGAGTCACGCAGTATTTT. It is translated as CASSLALAGVTQYF.